This paragraph reports one T cell receptor (beta chain). What this receptor recognizes is not known. Per-base qualities were not stored, and no clone one base away is much larger. Looking up the germline V gene yields CDR1 SGHVS and CDR2 FQNEAQ. Taken from cysteine to phenylalanine, the CDR3 has 15 residues. Kept here is only the CDR3 DNA, which spans 45 bases and is read in frame from base 1. V is reduced by 5 bases and J by 3 bases, leaving a spacing of 17 bases between them. Libraries were built with the immunoSEQ multiplex PCR assay. Imported from immuneACCESS, the table was reduced by TCRdb to in-frame sequences with V and J called. These copies leave out some clones; in studies compared against another copy, an unresolved V gene accounts for under half, and the cause of the remainder is not known. The sample yields about 82,000 clones; roughly 95% were counted once. In total, the top ten clones hold 0.3% to 0.4% of the sample.

The sample is drawn from a study of technical replicates of blood from a handful of donors (dated by TCRdb to 2015 to 2018). Here the chain combines TRBV7-8 and TRBJ2-7; the D gene remains uncertain. The TCR comes from a human donor in good health. Sequencing was done on a sample of T cells isolated from PBMCs. The DNA reads TGTGCCAGCAGCCCGAGAATAGTCAGACTCTACGAGCAGTACTTC. The translation is CASSPRIVRLYEQYF. The full variable domain, completed from the reference TRBV7-8 and TRBJ2-7 proteins outside the CDR3, reads GAGVSQSPRYKVAKRGQDVALRCDPISGHVSLFWYQQALGQGPEFLTYFQNEAQLDKSGLPSDRFFAERPEGSVSTLKIQRTQQEDSAVYLCASSPRIVRLYEQYFGPGTRLTVT.